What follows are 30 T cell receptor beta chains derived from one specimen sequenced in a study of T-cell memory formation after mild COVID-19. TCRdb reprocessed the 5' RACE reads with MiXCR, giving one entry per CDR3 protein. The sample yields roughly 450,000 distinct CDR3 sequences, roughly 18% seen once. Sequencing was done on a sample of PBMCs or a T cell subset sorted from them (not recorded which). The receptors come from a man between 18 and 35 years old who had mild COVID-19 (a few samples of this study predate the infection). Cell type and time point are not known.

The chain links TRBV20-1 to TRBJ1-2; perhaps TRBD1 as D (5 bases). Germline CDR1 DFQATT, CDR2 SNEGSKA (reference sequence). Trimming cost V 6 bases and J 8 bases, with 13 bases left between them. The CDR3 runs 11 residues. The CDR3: CSADIQGGYTF. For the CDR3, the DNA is TGCAGTGCGGACATCCAAGGGGGCTACACCTTC.

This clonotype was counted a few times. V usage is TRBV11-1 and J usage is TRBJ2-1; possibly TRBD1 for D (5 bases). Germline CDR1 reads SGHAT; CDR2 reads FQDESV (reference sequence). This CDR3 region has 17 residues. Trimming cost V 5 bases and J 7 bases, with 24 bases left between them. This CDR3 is CASSRPTGHAKWNEQFF. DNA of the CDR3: TGTGCCAGCAGCCGTCCCACTGGACACGCCAAGTGGAATGAGCAGTTCTTC.

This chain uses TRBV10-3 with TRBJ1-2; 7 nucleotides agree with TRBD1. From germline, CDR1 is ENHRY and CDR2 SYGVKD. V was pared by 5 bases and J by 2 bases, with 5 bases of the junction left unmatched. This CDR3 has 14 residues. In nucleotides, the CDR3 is TGTGCCATCAGTAAGGGACAGCAAAACTATGGCTACACCTTC. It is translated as CAISKGQQNYGYTF.

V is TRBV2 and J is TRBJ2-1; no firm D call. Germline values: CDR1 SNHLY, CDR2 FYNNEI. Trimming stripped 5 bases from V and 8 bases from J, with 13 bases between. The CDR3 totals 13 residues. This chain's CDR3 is CASSPGPLDEQFF. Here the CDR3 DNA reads TGTGCCAGCAGTCCGGGCCCTTTGGATGAGCAGTTCTTC.

The CDR3: CASSRDRGRDMNTEAFF. The CDR3 nucleotides read TGTGCCAGCAGCCGAGACAGGGGGCGGGACATGAACACTGAAGCTTTCTTT. The chain recombines TRBV5-6 with TRBJ1-1, with TRBD1 identical over 10 bases. V gave up 4 bases and J gave up 0 bases; unmatched junction bases: 9. Germline V gives CDR1 SGHDT, CDR2 YYEEEE. This CDR3 is 17 amino acids long. The whole variable domain, filled in from reference TRBV5-6 and TRBJ1-1, reads DAGVTQSPTHLIKTRGQQVTLRCSPKSGHDTVSWYQQALGQGPQFIFQYYEEEERQRGNFPDRFSGHQFPNYSSELNVNALLLGDSALYLCASSRDRGRDMNTEAFFGQGTRLTVV.

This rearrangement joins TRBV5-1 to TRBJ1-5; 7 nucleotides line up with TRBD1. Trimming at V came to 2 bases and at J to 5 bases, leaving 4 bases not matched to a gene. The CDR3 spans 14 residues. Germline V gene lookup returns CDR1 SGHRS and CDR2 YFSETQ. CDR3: CASSFTGDDQPQHF. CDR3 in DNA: TGCGCCAGCAGCTTCACAGGGGACGATCAGCCCCAGCATTTT.

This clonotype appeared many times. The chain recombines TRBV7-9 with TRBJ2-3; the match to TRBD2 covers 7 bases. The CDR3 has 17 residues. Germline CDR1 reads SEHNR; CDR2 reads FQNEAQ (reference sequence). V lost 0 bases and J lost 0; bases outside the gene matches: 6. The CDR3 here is CASSLAWASGSTDTQYF. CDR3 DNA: TGTGCCAGCAGCTTAGCGTGGGCTAGCGGCAGCACAGATACGCAGTATTTT.

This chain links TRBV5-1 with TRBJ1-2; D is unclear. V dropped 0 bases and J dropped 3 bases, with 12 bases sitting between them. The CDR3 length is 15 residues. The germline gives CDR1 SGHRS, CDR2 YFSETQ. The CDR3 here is CASSLGPARHYGYTF. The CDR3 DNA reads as TGCGCCAGCAGCTTGGGGCCAGCACGGCACTATGGCTACACCTTC.

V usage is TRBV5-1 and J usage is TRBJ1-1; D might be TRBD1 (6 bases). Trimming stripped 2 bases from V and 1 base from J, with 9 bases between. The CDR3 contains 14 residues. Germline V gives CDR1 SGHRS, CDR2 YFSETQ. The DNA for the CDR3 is TGCGCCAGCAGCTTCACAGGGAAGAACACTGAAGCTTTCTTT. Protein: CASSFTGKNTEAFF.

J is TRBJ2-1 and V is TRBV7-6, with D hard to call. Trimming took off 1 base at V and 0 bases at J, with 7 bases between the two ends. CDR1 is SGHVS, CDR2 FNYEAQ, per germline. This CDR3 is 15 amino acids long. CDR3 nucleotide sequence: TGTGCCAGCAGCTTAGTCCAGGACTCCTACAATGAGCAGTTCTTC. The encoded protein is CASSLVQDSYNEQFF.

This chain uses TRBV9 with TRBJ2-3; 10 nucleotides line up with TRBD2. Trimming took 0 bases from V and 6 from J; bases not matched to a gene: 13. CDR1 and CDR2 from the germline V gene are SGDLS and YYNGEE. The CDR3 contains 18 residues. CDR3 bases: TGTGCCAGCAGCGTAGCACGCGCAAGCGGGGGGGACATGGATACGCAGTATTTT. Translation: CASSVARASGGDMDTQYF.

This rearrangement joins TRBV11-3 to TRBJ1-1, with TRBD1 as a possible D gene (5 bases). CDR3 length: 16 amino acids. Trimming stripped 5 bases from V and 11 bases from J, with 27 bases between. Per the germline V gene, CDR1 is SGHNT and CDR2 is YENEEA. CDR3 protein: CASSPERAGSGALAFF. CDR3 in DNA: TGTGCCAGCAGCCCCGAGCGGGCAGGATCCGGGGCGTTGGCTTTCTTT.

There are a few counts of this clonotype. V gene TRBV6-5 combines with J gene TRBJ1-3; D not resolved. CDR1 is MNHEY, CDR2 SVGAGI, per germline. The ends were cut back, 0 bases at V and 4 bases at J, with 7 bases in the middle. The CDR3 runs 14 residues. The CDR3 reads CASSYSSPGNTIYF. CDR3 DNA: TGTGCCAGCAGTTACTCCAGTCCAGGAAACACCATATATTTT.

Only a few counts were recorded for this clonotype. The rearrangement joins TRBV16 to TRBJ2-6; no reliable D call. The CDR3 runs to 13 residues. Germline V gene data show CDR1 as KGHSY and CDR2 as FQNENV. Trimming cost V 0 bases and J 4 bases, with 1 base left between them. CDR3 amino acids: CASSQSGANVLTF. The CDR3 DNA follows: TGTGCCAGCAGCCAATCAGGGGCCAACGTCCTGACTTTC. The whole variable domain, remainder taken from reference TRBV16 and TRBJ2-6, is GEEVAQTPKHLVRGEGQKAKLYCAPIKGHSYVFWYQQVLKNEFKFLISFQNENVFDETGMPKERFSAKCLPNSPCSLEIQATKLEDSAVYFCASSQSGANVLTFGAGSRLTVL.

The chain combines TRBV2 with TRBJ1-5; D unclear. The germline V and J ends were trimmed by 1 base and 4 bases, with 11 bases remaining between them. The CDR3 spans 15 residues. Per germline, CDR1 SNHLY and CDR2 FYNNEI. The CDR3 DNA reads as TGTGCCAGCAGTGAAGAGTGGGCAGCGAATCAGCCCCAGCATTTT. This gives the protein CASSEEWAANQPQHF.

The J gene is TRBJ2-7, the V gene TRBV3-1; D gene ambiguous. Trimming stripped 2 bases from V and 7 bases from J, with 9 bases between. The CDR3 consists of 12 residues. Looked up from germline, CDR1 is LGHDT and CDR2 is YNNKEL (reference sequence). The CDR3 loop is CASSQSSGEQYF. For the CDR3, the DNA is TGTGCCAGCAGCCAATCCTCTGGGGAGCAGTACTTC.

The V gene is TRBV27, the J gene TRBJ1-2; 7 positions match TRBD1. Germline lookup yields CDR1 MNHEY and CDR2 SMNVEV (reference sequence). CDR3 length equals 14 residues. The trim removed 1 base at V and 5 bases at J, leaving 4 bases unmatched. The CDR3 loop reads CASSLFVTGYGYTF. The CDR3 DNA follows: TGTGCCAGCAGTTTATTCGTGACAGGGTATGGCTACACCTTC.

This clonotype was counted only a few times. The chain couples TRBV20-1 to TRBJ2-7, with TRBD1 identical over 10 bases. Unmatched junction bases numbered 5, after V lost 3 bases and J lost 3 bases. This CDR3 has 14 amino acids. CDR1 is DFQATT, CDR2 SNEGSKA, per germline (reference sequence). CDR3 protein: CSASPRTGGYEQYF. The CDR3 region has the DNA TGCAGTGCTAGCCCAAGGACAGGGGGCTACGAGCAGTACTTC.

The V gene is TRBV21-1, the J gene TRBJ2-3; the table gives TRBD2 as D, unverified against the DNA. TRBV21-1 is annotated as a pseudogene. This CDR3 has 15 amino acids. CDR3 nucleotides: TGTGCCAGCAGCAAAGTGGAGGGGCGCACAGATACGCAGTATTTT. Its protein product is CASSKVEGRTDTQYF.

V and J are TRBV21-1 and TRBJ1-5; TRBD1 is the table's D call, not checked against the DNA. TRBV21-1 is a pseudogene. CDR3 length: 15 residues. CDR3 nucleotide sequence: TGTGCCAGCATGACGAGGGGTTATAGCAATCAGCCCCAGCATTTT. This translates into CASMTRGYSNQPQHF.

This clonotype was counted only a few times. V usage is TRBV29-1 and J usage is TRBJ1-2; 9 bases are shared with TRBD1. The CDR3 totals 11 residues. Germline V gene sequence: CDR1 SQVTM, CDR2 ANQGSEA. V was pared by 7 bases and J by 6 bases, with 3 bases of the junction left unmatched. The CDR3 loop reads CSARQGDGYTF. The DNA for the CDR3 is TGCAGCGCCCGACAGGGGGATGGCTACACCTTC.

The CDR3 region is CASSLGQGSSAQHF. For the CDR3, the DNA is TGTGCCAGCAGCCTGGGACAGGGATCTTCGGCCCAGCATTTT. V usage is TRBV5-6 and J usage is TRBJ1-5, with TRBD1 identical over 9 bases. V was pared by 4 bases and J by 11 bases, with 10 bases of the junction left unmatched. Germline CDR1 reads SGHDT; CDR2 reads YYEEEE. The CDR3 is 14 amino acids.

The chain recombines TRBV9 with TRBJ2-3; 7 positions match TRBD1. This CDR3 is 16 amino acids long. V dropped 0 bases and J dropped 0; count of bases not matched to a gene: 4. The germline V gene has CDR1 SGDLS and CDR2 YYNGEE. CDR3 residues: CASSVERGRSTDTQYF. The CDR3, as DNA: TGTGCCAGCAGCGTAGAGAGGGGGCGTAGCACAGATACGCAGTATTTT.

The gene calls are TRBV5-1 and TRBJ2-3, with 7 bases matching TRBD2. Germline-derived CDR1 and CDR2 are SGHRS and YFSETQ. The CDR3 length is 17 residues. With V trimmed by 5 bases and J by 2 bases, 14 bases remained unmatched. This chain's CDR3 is CASRQSGEARVTDTQYF. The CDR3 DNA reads TGCGCCAGCAGGCAGAGCGGGGAAGCCCGGGTCACAGATACGCAGTATTTT.

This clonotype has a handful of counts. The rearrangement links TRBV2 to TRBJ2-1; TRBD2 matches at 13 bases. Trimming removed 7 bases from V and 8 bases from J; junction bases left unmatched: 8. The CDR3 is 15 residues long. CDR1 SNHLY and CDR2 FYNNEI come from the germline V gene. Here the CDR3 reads CASMRTSGGTYEQFF. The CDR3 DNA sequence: TGTGCCAGCATGAGGACTAGCGGGGGTACATATGAGCAGTTCTTC.

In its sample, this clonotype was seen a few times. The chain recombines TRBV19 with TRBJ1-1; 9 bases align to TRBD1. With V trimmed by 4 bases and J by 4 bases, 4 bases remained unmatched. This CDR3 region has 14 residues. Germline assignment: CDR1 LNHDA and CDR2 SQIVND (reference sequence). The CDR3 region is CASSRTGDRTEAFF. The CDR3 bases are TGTGCCAGTAGTAGGACAGGGGACCGCACTGAAGCTTTCTTT.

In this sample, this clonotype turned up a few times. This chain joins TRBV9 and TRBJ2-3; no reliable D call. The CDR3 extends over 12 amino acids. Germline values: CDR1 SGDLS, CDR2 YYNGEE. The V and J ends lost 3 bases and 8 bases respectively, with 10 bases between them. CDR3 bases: TGTGCCAGCAGCGGATTAACGACTACGCAGTATTTT. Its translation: CASSGLTTTQYF.

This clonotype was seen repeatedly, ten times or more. The CDR3 loop is CASSRDNYGYTF. The CDR3 nucleotides are TGCGCCAGCAGCCGGGACAACTATGGCTACACCTTC. This sequence joins TRBV4-1 and TRBJ1-2; maybe TRBD1 (5 bases). Germline lookup yields CDR1 MGHRA and CDR2 YSYEKL. The CDR3 is 12 residues long. Between the trimmed V and J ends, which lost 4 bases and 2 bases, there was a span of 5 bases.

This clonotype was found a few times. The CDR3 nucleotides are TGTGCCATCAGGGCTAGCGGTGACACAGATACGCAGTATTTT. This codes for CAIRASGDTDTQYF. The chain joins TRBV10-3 to TRBJ2-3, with TRBD2 matching 7 bases. The germline CDR1 and CDR2 sequences are ENHRY and SYGVKD. V gave up 6 bases and J gave up 2 bases; unmatched junction bases: 5. The CDR3 loop spans 14 amino acids.

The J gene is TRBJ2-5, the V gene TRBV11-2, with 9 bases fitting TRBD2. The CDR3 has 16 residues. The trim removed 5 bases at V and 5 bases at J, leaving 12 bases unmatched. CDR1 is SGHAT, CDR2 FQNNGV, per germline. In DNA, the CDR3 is TGTGCCAGCAGCCATGGCCGGCGGGGGGGATCGGAGACCCAGTACTTC. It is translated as CASSHGRRGGSETQYF.